This T cell receptor (beta chain) was obtained from a study of blood T cells in healthy people across ages. With a J-beta primer mix and a sample-barcoded 5' primer, a second PCR ran 7 to 11 cycles. Each CDR3 protein gets one entry after TCRdb re-called the 5' RACE reads with MiXCR. The profile shows around 700,000 distinct CDR3 sequences, 25% of them singletons. Germline CDR1 SQVTM, CDR2 ANQGSEA. The CDR3 is made up of 12 amino acids. V was pared by 7 bases and J by 5 bases, with 11 bases between. Another study also made use of these data, one on T cells of mothers and their children.

Material for sequencing was blood. The sequence was collected from a boy between 5 and 17 years old in good health. V is TRBV29-1 and J is TRBJ1-4; no firm D call. The CDR3 reads CSAKRVNEKLFF. CDR3 DNA sequence: TGCAGCGCCAAGCGAGTGAATGAAAAACTGTTTTTT.